This T cell receptor beta chain was sequenced for a study of blood T cells in healthy people across ages. The authors ran a second PCR of roughly 6 to 11 cycles using a sample-barcoded 5' primer and a J-beta primer mix. Tags on each cDNA molecule came from a template-switch adaptor with 12 random nucleotides. There were at least 3 million CDR3-containing paired-end reads obtained from each sample. MiXCR, run by TCRdb on the 5' RACE reads, gives a single entry per CDR3 protein. The sample carries under 2,000,000 distinct CDR3 sequences, just under 50% recorded once. There are a few counts of this clonotype. The junction had 9 bases not matched to a gene; V was cut back by 7 bases and J by 9 bases. The CDR3 has 14 residues. The V gene's germline CDR1 is ENHRY and CDR2 SYGVKD.

This TCR was recovered from a woman between 35 and 50 years old in good health. This rearrangement joins TRBV10-3 to TRBJ2-1; 10 nucleotides match TRBD2. Sequenced: blood. The CDR3 loop reads CAIMRSGGAGEQFF. CDR3 sequence (DNA): TGTGCCATCATGAGAAGCGGGGGGGCCGGTGAGCAGTTCTTC.